The 8 T cell receptor beta chains below come from one sample, sequenced in a study of technical replicates of blood from a handful of donors. Using immunoSEQ multiplex PCR, the repertoire was profiled, and TCRdb retains in-frame clones only, with some absent. This sample yields over 90,000 clones, of which 95% are seen a single time; more than 0.2% belongs to the top ten. The source material was T cells isolated from PBMCs. The receptors derive from a human donor in good health.

This sequence joins TRBV9 and TRBJ2-3, with D possibly being TRBD1 (5 bases). The CDR3 sequence is 14 residues long. CDR1 is SGDLS, CDR2 YYNGEE, per germline. The V gene lost 3 bases and the J gene lost 5 bases, with 13 bases spanning the gap. The CDR3 sequence is CASSDQGSGDTQYF. DNA for the CDR3: TGTGCCAGCAGCGATCAGGGATCGGGAGATACGCAGTATTTT.

This clone has a single count. The CDR3 nucleotides are TGCGCCAGCAGCTTAGCGGGACTAGCAGGAGAGACCCAGTACTTC. Amino acids: CASSLAGLAGETQYF. The chain uses TRBV5-1 and TRBJ2-5, with 9 bases fitting TRBD2. The CDR3 extends over 15 amino acids. In germline, CDR1 is SGHRS, CDR2 YFSETQ. Unmatched junction bases numbered 6, after V lost 2 bases and J lost 4 bases.

The chain carries TRBV12-5 and TRBJ2-3; TRBD2 matches 8 bases. Trimming took 1 base from V and 1 from J; bases not matched to a gene: 1. Per the germline V gene, CDR1 is LGHNT and CDR2 is FRNRAP. There are 15 residues in the CDR3. CDR3 amino acids: CASGLGAGGTDTQYF. As DNA, the CDR3 is TGTGCTAGTGGTTTGGGAGCGGGGGGCACAGATACGCAGTATTTT. Supplemented by reference TRBV12-5 and TRBJ2-3, the full variable domain reads DARVTQTPRHKVTEMGQEVTMRCQPILGHNTVFWYRQTMMQGLELLAYFRNRAPLDDSGMPKDRFSAEMPDATLATLKIQPSEPRDSAVYFCASGLGAGGTDTQYFGPGTRLTVL.

This clone was observed once. The chain couples TRBV29-1 to TRBJ2-7; D not resolved. Trimming shortened V by 2 bases and J by 2 bases, and 4 bases separated the two germline ends. The CDR3 is made up of 11 amino acids. Looked up from germline, CDR1 is SQVTM and CDR2 is ANQGSEA. CDR3 amino acids: CSVELAYEQYF. The CDR3 DNA sequence: TGCAGCGTTGAACTCGCCTACGAGCAGTACTTC.

V is TRBV20-1 and J is TRBJ2-1; D gene uncertain. V lost 3 bases and J 9 bases, leaving 6 bases between the germline ends. CDR1 is DFQATT, CDR2 SNEGSKA, per germline (reference sequence). The CDR3 loop spans 10 amino acids. The CDR3 coding sequence is TGCAGTGCTAGGAGATCTGAGCAGTTCTTC. Protein product: CSARRSEQFF.

The rearrangement joins TRBV5-5 to TRBJ2-7, with D perhaps TRBD1 (6 bases). V shed 4 bases and J shed 3 bases, with 20 bases lying between them. From germline, CDR1 is SGHKS and CDR2 YYEKEE (reference sequence). CDR3 size: 16 residues. The CDR3 DNA sequence: TGTGCCAGCAGCCGGACAGATTTCAGCTCCGACTACGAGCAGTACTTC. Its translation: CASSRTDFSSDYEQYF.

CDR3: CASSQRENNEQFF. The CDR3 DNA reads TGCGCCAGCAGCCAGCGGGAAAACAATGAGCAGTTCTTC. V usage is TRBV4-1 and J usage is TRBJ2-1; possible D gene TRBD2, 6 bases. CDR3 length: 13 amino acids. The germline CDR1 and CDR2 sequences are MGHRA and YSYEKL. V was trimmed by 3 bases and J by 5 bases, leaving 8 bases between them.

The CDR3 DNA is TGTGCCATCGCCCTAACAGGGGCTAGCACAGATACGCAGTATTTT. Protein sequence: CAIALTGASTDTQYF. The chain couples TRBV10-3 to TRBJ2-3; TRBD1 agrees at 7 bases. Trimming at V came to 8 bases and at J to 0 bases, leaving 8 bases not matched to a gene. Germline assignment: CDR1 ENHRY and CDR2 SYGVKD. The CDR3 totals 15 residues.